This TCR beta chain was identified in a study of T-cell memory formation after mild COVID-19 (dated by TCRdb to the early 2020s). At the level of the whole study: TCR sequence clusters from the two donors were largely donor specific. T-cell clones expanding and contracting after mild COVID-19 in two donors were tracked by longitudinal TCRalpha and TCRbeta repertoire sequencing. The cohort comprised two young, previously healthy adult volunteers, one female and one male. Results and caveats for the whole study, not just this receptor: SARS-CoV-2 specificity was not confirmed for the second-wave clones peaking on day 37. Clones contracting from day 15 to 85 had balanced CD4/CD8 phenotypes, while a second wave expanding from day 15 to 37 was biased towards CD4+. Contracting CD4+ clones appeared mostly in the CM and EM memory subsets, whereas CD8+ clones were enriched in EMRA. Only a couple of mild cases were covered in the study, and larger cohorts including severe cases with pre-infection samples were considered necessary. Some responding clones were detected in pre-infection memory, which suggested that pre-existing cross-reactive memory T cells had joined the SARS-CoV-2 response.

Data came from an Illumina NovaSeq 6000. Using 5'RACE with constant-segment primers, TCRalpha and TCRbeta cDNA libraries were constructed, with sample barcodes and unique molecular identifiers added in the process. RNA was extracted from every sample with Trizol reagent. Library amplification was performed in two PCR steps, and a second sample barcode and Illumina TruSeq adapters were introduced in the second step. Sequencing of libraries was performed on an Illumina NovaSeq with 2 x 150 bp paired-end reads. Processing in the source paper ran as follows. The reads were demultiplexed and collapsed into UMI-guided consensus sequences using migec v1.2.7. With mixcr v2.1.11, UMI consensuses were aligned to TRA and TRB V and J templates and assembled into clonotypes. A clonotype was counted as expanded or contracted only if both edgeR and NoisET called the change significant, with noise models trained on biological replicates. For edgeR calls, the cutoffs were a false discovery rate-adjusted p below 0.01 and a log2 fold-change threshold of 1. As an exploratory analysis of dynamics, PCA with hierarchical clustering was applied to max-normalized trajectories of the 1000 most abundant clonotypes. The CD4 or CD8 phenotype of responding clones was assigned using the separately sequenced CD4+ and CD8+ repertoires. TCRdb cleaned the public reads at Q25 with fastp, built clones with MiXCR and kept in-frame beta chains. Each entry is one CDR3 protein sequence, shown with its most common DNA and genes. TCRdb's processing, not the authors' own work, is the source of the V and J calls. The sample includes 150,000 to 200,000 distinct CDR3 sequences, with about a sixth observed a single time. The top ten clones comprise around 1.9% of the sample.

PBMCs were isolated by Ficoll-Paque density gradient centrifugation. Regarding this clonotype: Its antigen is unknown. The sample holds no much larger clone one base away, and base qualities are not on file.

According to the germline V gene, CDR1 reads SGHTA and CDR2 reads FQGTGA. The germline ends are 20 bases apart after V is trimmed by 4 bases and J by 7 bases. Reading from cysteine to phenylalanine, the CDR3 counts 16 amino acids. CDR3 DNA only is kept here, 48 bases in frame from base 1. The clonotype originates from an adult woman who had mild COVID-19 (a few samples of this study predate the infection). The sample titles of this study are shuffled in the database, so cell type and time point are left out; the donor was told from shared clones. Sequencing was performed on PBMCs or a T cell subset sorted from them (not recorded which). This receptor chain uses TRBV7-3 and TRBJ2-1; the best D guess is TRBD2, with 5 bases matching. The CDR3 region has the sequence CASSSQEAVKGNEQFF. The base sequence is TGTGCCAGCAGCTCCCAGGAGGCGGTTAAGGGTAATGAGCAGTTCTTC. The entire variable domain, with the stretches around the CDR3 drawn from the reference TRBV7-3 and TRBJ2-1 proteins, is GAGVSQTPSNKVTEKGKYVELRCDPISGHTALYWYRQSLGQGPEFLIYFQGTGAADDSGLPNDRFFAVRPEGSVSTLKIQRTERGDSAVYLCASSSQEAVKGNEQFFGPGTRLTVL.